This is a list of T cell receptor beta chains from one sample in a study of regulatory T cells in long-lasting Graves disease. In TCRdb, the multiplex PCR reads were re-called with MiXCR into one record per CDR3 protein. The sample includes roughly 490,000 distinct CDR3 sequences, less than 25% of them seen just once. Sequences were derived from peripheral blood mononuclear cells (PBMCs), sampled when the disease was refractory, from a patient treated with antithyroid drugs. The receptors were sampled from a female donor with Graves disease. Both conserved end residues are part of each CDR3. Clone size, where shown, is once, few, many, or a class for clones that have expanded.

many	TRBV12-3/TRBV12-4	CASRPGDSPLHF
many	TRBV28	CASSFPGYQPQHF
.	TRBV7-2	CASSKLTGLGYTF
.	TRBV6-2/TRBV6-3	CASTDGGVAKNIQYF
many	TRBV6-1	CASSSSGAEKLFF
.	TRBV7-2	CASSLVWGRGTEAFF
.	TRBV19	CASSIIARGPGAGELFF
.	TRBV4-3	CASSPTGQQNSPLHF
.	TRBV29-1	CSVVLNGGETQYF
few	TRBV7-2	CASSSGVGNTGELFF
few	TRBV20-1	CSARGVNTQPQHF
many	TRBV19	CASSARVWIYGYTF
many	TRBV12-3/TRBV12-4	CASSSPGQGNQPQHF
many	TRBV7-2	CASSLVGRTSYYEQYF
.	TRBV20-1	CSARDVRGGGNEKLFF
.	TRBV30	CAWRSRLGTEGYTF
many	TRBV6-2/TRBV6-3	CASSYSPLRTPIGGYTF
many	TRBV6-1	CASRGDTTNTEAFF
many	TRBV2	CASSGFRLAGQETQYF
few	TRBV5-1	CASSTRGLATEAFF
many	TRBV28	CASSISGTSGGQETQYF
many	TRBV6-1	CASSDQGLVNTEAFF